This T cell receptor beta chain was identified during a study of high-grade serous ovarian cancer treatment subgroups. Study in general: Samples averaged 14,192 reads and about 7,100 unique TCR beta rearrangements.

To note about this clone: Antigen: not known.

Study observations and caveats: TCR relatedness rose with neoantigen level and trended with mutation load. Repertoire analysis covered CDR3 alone, not CDR1 or CDR2.

Profiled with immunoSEQ multiplex PCR; TCRdb holds only in-frame clones, not every one. Of thousands of clones in the sample, 50% to 75% are singletons; the top ten hold about 6%. Germline V gene data show CDR1 as MDHEN and CDR2 as SYDVKM. The CDR3 is 15 residues long. V lost 4 bases and J 12 bases, leaving 24 bases between the germline ends. Tumor samples were obtained before definitive surgery or chemotherapy. The sequenced sample consisted of tumor tissue. The chain links TRBV28 to TRBJ1-2, with D perhaps matching TRBD1 (5 bases). The receptor comes from a human donor with high-grade serous ovarian cancer. As DNA, the CDR3 is TGTGCCAGCAGTTCGCCCCCGGAGGGGAGAAGGGAAAACACCTTC. Translation gives CASSSPPEGRRENTF.